These 5 T cell receptor beta chains share one sample of origin, sequenced in a study of OX40 agonist ivuxolimab in advanced cancers. Using immunoSEQ multiplex PCR, the repertoire was profiled, and TCRdb retains in-frame clones only, with some absent. The sample holds about 35,000 clones, about four fifths seen once. Sample: CD4+ or CD8+ T cells sorted from blood, taken in a trial of the OX40 agonist ivuxolimab. Receptors were obtained from an adult with an advanced solid tumor such as melanoma, head and neck, liver or kidney cancer.

V and J are TRBV7-2 and TRBJ2-6, with 9 nucleotides matching TRBD2. The CDR3 consists of 18 residues. J gave up 1 base and V 1 base, and 5 bases lay outside the gene matches. Germline CDR1 reads SGHTA; CDR2 reads FQGNSA. CDR3 amino acids: CASSLVGGGASGANVLTF. As DNA, the CDR3 is TGTGCCAGCAGCTTAGTTGGCGGGGGGGCGTCTGGGGCCAACGTCCTGACTTTC.

V is TRBV18 and J is TRBJ2-3, with 9 bases aligning to TRBD1. The CDR3 consists of 15 residues. The V and J ends lost 6 bases and 3 bases, in that order; junction bases with no gene match: 7. Germline CDR1 and CDR2: KGHSH and LQKENI. CDR3 DNA sequence: TGTGCCAGCTCGTCGGGACAGGGTGGGACAGATACGCAGTATTTT. Amino acids: CASSSGQGGTDTQYF. The full variable domain, rest sourced from reference TRBV18 and TRBJ2-3, is NAGVMQNPRHLVRRRGQEARLRCSPMKGHSHVYWYRQLPEEGLKFMVYLQKENIIDESGMPKERFSAEFPKEGPSILRIQQVVRGDSAAYFCASSSGQGGTDTQYFGPGTRLTVL.

V usage is TRBV21-1 and J usage is TRBJ2-7; TRBD1 is taken as the D call from the table, unchecked against the DNA. TRBV21-1 is noted as a pseudogene. The CDR3 contains 14 residues. The CDR3 nucleotides are TGTGCCAGCAGCAAAACAGGGGAAAGCTACGAGCAGTACGTC. Translation gives CASSKTGESYEQYV.

This clone was observed once. The rearrangement uses TRBV7-9 and TRBJ2-3, with D perhaps TRBD2 (7 bases). The CDR3 is 15 amino acids. The V end was cut by 8 bases, the J end by 3 bases, with 18 bases between. Germline V gene data show CDR1 as SEHNR and CDR2 as FQNEAQ (reference sequence). CDR3: CASGWSGGRTDTQYF. CDR3 in DNA: TGTGCCAGCGGGTGGTCGGGGGGCCGAACAGATACGCAGTATTTT.

This chain uses TRBV18 with TRBJ1-1; D ambiguous. CDR1 KGHSH and CDR2 LQKENI come from the germline V gene. CDR3 length: 13 residues. Trimming removed 3 bases at V and 5 bases at J, with 10 bases between. The CDR3 loop reads CASSPNSFTEAFF. The CDR3 bases are TGTGCCAGCTCACCGAACAGTTTTACTGAAGCTTTCTTT.